Listed below are T cell receptor beta chains from one sample, sequenced in a study of blood T cell repertoires in COVID-19. Produced via immunoSEQ multiplex PCR; TCRdb's table is partial and in-frame only. The sample lists around 100,000 clones; approximately 93% were seen once. Sequencing input: peripheral blood. The source of these receptors is a man in his 60s with acute or convalescent COVID-19. Each CDR3 is given with its conserved first and last residue. A D gene is named only where the DNA matches it firmly. Rows give clone size only sometimes, using once, few, many, or a class for an expanded clone.

j_call: TRBJ2-2; v_call: TRBV9; d_call: -; clone_size: -; cdr3_nt: TGTGCCAGCACTTGGGCCTCCTCGGAAGCCGGGGAGCTGTTTTTT; cdr3_aa: CASTWASSEAGELFF
j_call: TRBJ2-7; v_call: TRBV9; d_call: TRBD1; clone_size: -; cdr3_nt: TGTGCCAGCAGCGTCGGACAGGGTTACTACGAGCAGTACTTC; cdr3_aa: CASSVGQGYYEQYF
j_call: TRBJ1-5; v_call: TRBV6-1; d_call: TRBD1; clone_size: -; cdr3_nt: TGTGCCAGCAGTGAAATTGGGACAGGGGTTTTTCAGCCCCAGCATTTT; cdr3_aa: CASSEIGTGVFQPQHF
j_call: TRBJ2-2; v_call: TRBV5-1; d_call: TRBD2; clone_size: -; cdr3_nt: TGCGCCAGTCGCCGGACGGGAGGGAACACCGGGGAGCTGTTTTTT; cdr3_aa: CASRRTGGNTGELFF
j_call: TRBJ2-1; v_call: TRBV9; d_call: -; clone_size: once; cdr3_nt: TGTGCCAGCAGCGTAGGGCTAGCCACCTACAATGAGCAGTTCTTC; cdr3_aa: CASSVGLATYNEQFF
j_call: TRBJ1-1; v_call: TRBV6-5; d_call: TRBD1; clone_size: -; cdr3_nt: TGTGCCAGCAGCACCTACAGGGGGCGGATTGAAGCTTTCTTT; cdr3_aa: CASSTYRGRIEAFF
j_call: TRBJ1-3; v_call: TRBV19; d_call: TRBD1; clone_size: -; cdr3_nt: TGTGCCAGTAGTAGCCCGGGACAGTCCTTCTCTGGAAACACCATATATTTT; cdr3_aa: CASSSPGQSFSGNTIYF
j_call: TRBJ1-4; v_call: TRBV5-1; d_call: TRBD1; clone_size: -; cdr3_nt: TGCGCCAGCAGCCCTAGAGACAGGGGGCTCGGAAAACTGTTTTTT; cdr3_aa: CASSPRDRGLGKLFF
j_call: TRBJ2-5; v_call: TRBV11-3; d_call: -; clone_size: -; cdr3_nt: TGTGCCAGCAGCTTAGAGACTAGGGAAGAGACCCAGTACTTC; cdr3_aa: CASSLETREETQYF
j_call: TRBJ2-2; v_call: TRBV6-1; d_call: -; clone_size: -; cdr3_nt: TGTGCCAGCAGTCCGCCGGGACATTACACCGGGGAGCTGTTTTTT; cdr3_aa: CASSPPGHYTGELFF
j_call: TRBJ2-1; v_call: TRBV7-3; d_call: TRBD2; clone_size: -; cdr3_nt: TGTGCCAGCAGCTTAGAGCTAGCGGGAGGGAATGAGCAGTTCTTC; cdr3_aa: CASSLELAGGNEQFF
j_call: TRBJ2-1; v_call: TRBV4-2; d_call: -; clone_size: -; cdr3_nt: TGTGCCAGCAGCCTCCAGACTAGAGGGGATGAGCAGTTCTTC; cdr3_aa: CASSLQTRGDEQFF
j_call: TRBJ1-4; v_call: TRBV30; d_call: -; clone_size: -; cdr3_nt: TGTGCCTGGAGTGTACTTGTAGGGAGTGAAAAACTGTTTTTT; cdr3_aa: CAWSVLVGSEKLFF
j_call: TRBJ2-3; v_call: TRBV30; d_call: TRBD1; clone_size: -; cdr3_nt: TGTGCCTGGAGTCGGGACAGGGTCACAGATACGCAGTATTTT; cdr3_aa: CAWSRDRVTDTQYF
j_call: TRBJ1-2; v_call: TRBV29-1; d_call: TRBD1; clone_size: -; cdr3_nt: TGCAGCGTTGACCGGACAGGGGTGGCTGGCTACACCTTC; cdr3_aa: CSVDRTGVAGYTF
j_call: TRBJ2-7; v_call: TRBV19; d_call: TRBD2; clone_size: -; cdr3_nt: TGTGCCAGTAGTATAGAAAGCGGGAGCCACGAGCAGTACTTC; cdr3_aa: CASSIESGSHEQYF
j_call: TRBJ1-6; v_call: TRBV3-1/TRBV3-2; d_call: -; clone_size: -; cdr3_nt: TGTGCCAGCAGCCAACCCAGGGTGTCGACACCCCTCCACTTT; cdr3_aa: CASSQPRVSTPLHF
j_call: TRBJ2-1; v_call: TRBV2; d_call: TRBD1; clone_size: -; cdr3_nt: TGTGCCAGCAGCGCACTACCGGGACAGGAGCAGTTCTTC; cdr3_aa: CASSALPGQEQFF
j_call: TRBJ2-7; v_call: TRBV24-1; d_call: -; clone_size: -; cdr3_nt: TGTGCCACCAGTGATATATCCTACGAGCAGTACTTC; cdr3_aa: CATSDISYEQYF
j_call: TRBJ2-3; v_call: TRBV7-9; d_call: TRBD1; clone_size: -; cdr3_nt: TGTGCCAGCAGCCCAGAGGACAGGGTGGGAGATACGCAGTATTTT; cdr3_aa: CASSPEDRVGDTQYF
j_call: TRBJ1-6; v_call: TRBV19; d_call: TRBD1; clone_size: -; cdr3_nt: TGTGCCAGTAGTGTACAGGGGGACTCCTATAATTCACCCCTCCACTTT; cdr3_aa: CASSVQGDSYNSPLHF
j_call: TRBJ1-2; v_call: TRBV12-1; d_call: -; clone_size: -; cdr3_nt: TGTGCCAAATCGGGAGGGCCGCAAAGGAGGCGCCGAGGCTACACCTTC; cdr3_aa: CAKSGGPQRRRRGYTF
j_call: TRBJ2-2; v_call: TRBV28; d_call: TRBD2; clone_size: -; cdr3_nt: TGTGCCAGCAGTTTAGCACTAGCGGCCCACACCGGGGAGCTGTTTTTT; cdr3_aa: CASSLALAAHTGELFF
j_call: TRBJ2-1; v_call: TRBV20-1; d_call: -; clone_size: -; cdr3_nt: TGCAGTGCTAGTCGTACGGGGTCTTGGTCCGAGCAGTTCTTC; cdr3_aa: CSASRTGSWSEQFF
j_call: TRBJ2-4; v_call: TRBV5-1; d_call: -; clone_size: -; cdr3_nt: TGCGCCAGCAGCTATTCGGGTAGCAACATTCAGTACTTC; cdr3_aa: CASSYSGSNIQYF
j_call: TRBJ1-1; v_call: TRBV27; d_call: TRBD1; clone_size: -; cdr3_nt: TGTGCCAGCACCCGAGGACAGGGGGGGAACACTGAAGCTTTCTTT; cdr3_aa: CASTRGQGGNTEAFF
j_call: TRBJ1-5; v_call: TRBV11-2; d_call: -; clone_size: -; cdr3_nt: TGTGCCAGCAGCTTAGATCGAGAAGGGAGAGGCAATCAGCCCCAGCATTTT; cdr3_aa: CASSLDREGRGNQPQHF
j_call: TRBJ1-1; v_call: TRBV11-2; d_call: -; clone_size: -; cdr3_nt: TGTGCCAGCAGCTTAGCGGGGTCGCTTTTGGAAGCTTTCTTT; cdr3_aa: CASSLAGSLLEAFF
j_call: TRBJ2-5; v_call: TRBV7-3; d_call: TRBD2; clone_size: -; cdr3_nt: TGTGCCAGCAGCCTCGCGGGGGGGCAAGAGACCCAGTACTTC; cdr3_aa: CASSLAGGQETQYF
j_call: TRBJ1-6; v_call: TRBV5-1; d_call: -; clone_size: -; cdr3_nt: TGCGCCAGCAGCTTGTTTAGCTCCTATAATTCACCCCTCCACTTT; cdr3_aa: CASSLFSSYNSPLHF
j_call: TRBJ2-1; v_call: TRBV4-2; d_call: -; clone_size: -; cdr3_nt: TGTGCCAGCAGCCGGGAGGGAGGGGGTGAGCAGTTCTTC; cdr3_aa: CASSREGGGEQFF
j_call: TRBJ1-4; v_call: TRBV7-9; d_call: TRBD1; clone_size: -; cdr3_nt: TGTGCCAGCAGCTCGACCGGGACAGGGGACGAAAAACTGTTTTTT; cdr3_aa: CASSSTGTGDEKLFF
j_call: TRBJ1-5; v_call: TRBV3-1/TRBV3-2; d_call: -; clone_size: -; cdr3_nt: TGTGCCAGCAGCCAAGGGAGGCAGAGCCCCCAGCATTTT; cdr3_aa: CASSQGRQSPQHF
j_call: TRBJ2-3; v_call: TRBV5-1; d_call: -; clone_size: -; cdr3_nt: TGCGCCAGCAGCGACAGGGATACGCAGTATTTT; cdr3_aa: CASSDRDTQYF
j_call: TRBJ1-5; v_call: TRBV6-5; d_call: TRBD1; clone_size: -; cdr3_nt: TGTGCCAGCAGTCGACTACAGGGGGCTGGCCAGCCCCAGCATTTT; cdr3_aa: CASSRLQGAGQPQHF
j_call: TRBJ2-1; v_call: TRBV9; d_call: TRBD1; clone_size: -; cdr3_nt: TGTGCCAGCAGCGAGCGGGGACAGGGGGGTTACAATGAGCAGTTCTTC; cdr3_aa: CASSERGQGGYNEQFF
j_call: TRBJ1-1; v_call: TRBV4-2; d_call: -; clone_size: -; cdr3_nt: TGTGCCAGCAGCCAATCCGGGGGAACTGAAGCTTTCTTT; cdr3_aa: CASSQSGGTEAFF
j_call: TRBJ2-3; v_call: TRBV10-3; d_call: TRBD2; clone_size: -; cdr3_nt: TGTGCCATCTCCCAGCGGGACACAGATACGCAGTATTTT; cdr3_aa: CAISQRDTDTQYF
j_call: TRBJ2-2; v_call: TRBV7-9; d_call: TRBD1; clone_size: few; cdr3_nt: TGTGCCAGCAGCCCTGGACAGGGGGCGAACACCGGGGAGCTGTTTTTT; cdr3_aa: CASSPGQGANTGELFF
j_call: TRBJ2-7; v_call: TRBV5-5; d_call: -; clone_size: once; cdr3_nt: TGTGCCAGCAGTGTAGCGGCGACCTACGAGCAGTACTTC; cdr3_aa: CASSVAATYEQYF
j_call: TRBJ1-1; v_call: TRBV19; d_call: -; clone_size: once; cdr3_nt: TGTGCCAGTAGTTCACAGATAAACACTGAAGCTTTCTTT; cdr3_aa: CASSSQINTEAFF
j_call: TRBJ2-1; v_call: TRBV6-4; d_call: TRBD1; clone_size: -; cdr3_nt: TGTGCCAGCAGTGACGCGCCAGGGGGCAATGAGCAGTTCTTC; cdr3_aa: CASSDAPGGNEQFF